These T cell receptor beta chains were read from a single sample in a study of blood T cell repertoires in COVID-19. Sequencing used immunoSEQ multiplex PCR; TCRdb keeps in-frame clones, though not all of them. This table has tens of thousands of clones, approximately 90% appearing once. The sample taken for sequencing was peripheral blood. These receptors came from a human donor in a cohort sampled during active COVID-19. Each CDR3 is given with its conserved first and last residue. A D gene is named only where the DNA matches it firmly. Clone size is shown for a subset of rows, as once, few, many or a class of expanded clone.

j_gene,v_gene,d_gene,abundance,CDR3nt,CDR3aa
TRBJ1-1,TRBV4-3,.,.,TGCGCCAGCAGCCGAGACAGGTCTTTTGGAGCTTTCTTT,CASSRDRSFGAFF
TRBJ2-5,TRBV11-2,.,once,TGTGCCAGCAGCTTAGGGGTCCAGCGACGAGAGACCCAGTACTTC,CASSLGVQRRETQYF
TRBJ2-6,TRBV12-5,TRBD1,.,TGTGCTAGTGGTTTGAATCTACCGACAGGGAGCTCTGGGGCCAACGTCCTGACTTTC,CASGLNLPTGSSGANVLTF
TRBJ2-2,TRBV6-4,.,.,TGTGCCAGCAGTGCCCAGGGGTTGACCACCGGGGAGCTGTTTTTT,CASSAQGLTTGELFF
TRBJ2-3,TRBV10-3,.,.,TGTGCCATCAGTGAGCTCGGGGGCACAGATACGCAGTATTTT,CAISELGGTDTQYF
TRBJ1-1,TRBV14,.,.,TGTGCCAGCAGCCTATCGCCCGGGACACTGGAACAGGATGAAGCTTTCTTT,CASSLSPGTLEQDEAFF
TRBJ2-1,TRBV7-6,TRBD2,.,TGTGCCAGCAGCCCCGGGACTAGCCTATACAATGAGCAGTTCTTC,CASSPGTSLYNEQFF
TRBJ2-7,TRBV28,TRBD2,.,TGTGCCAGCGGGGGGGGGACCGGTTACGCAGGGCAGTACTTC,CASGGGTGYAGQYF
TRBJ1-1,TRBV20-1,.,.,TGCAGTGCTAGTACAGGGCCTGAAGCTTTCTTT,CSASTGPEAFF
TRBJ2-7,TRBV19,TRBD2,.,TGTGCCAGTAGTAGCGGGAGTTGGTACGAGCAGTACTTC,CASSSGSWYEQYF
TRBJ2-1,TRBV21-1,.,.,TGTGCCAGCAGCGCCCGGGGAGGATCGAGCGATGAGCAGTTCTTC,CASSARGGSSDEQFF
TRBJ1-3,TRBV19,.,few,TGTGCCAGTAGGTTGGACAACTCTGGAAACACCATATATTTT,CASRLDNSGNTIYF
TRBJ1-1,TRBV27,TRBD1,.,TGTGCCAGCAGTTTGGGCCCGGGACAGGGGGTAGCTTTCTTT,CASSLGPGQGVAFF
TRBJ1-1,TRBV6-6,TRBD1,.,TGTGCCAGCAGTTTAGACCAGGGGGCAAGGACTGAAGCTTTCTTT,CASSLDQGARTEAFF
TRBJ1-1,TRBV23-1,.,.,TGCGCCAGCGGCGGGGGCCGGAACACTGAAGCTTTCTTT,CASGGGRNTEAFF
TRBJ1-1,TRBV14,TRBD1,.,TGTGCCAGCAGCCGAAGAAGGGGACAGGGCGGAACTGAAGCTTTCTTT,CASSRRRGQGGTEAFF
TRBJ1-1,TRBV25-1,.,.,TGTGCCAGCAGTGAACCCAGCAGGGAGGCTGAAGCTTTCTTT,CASSEPSREAEAFF
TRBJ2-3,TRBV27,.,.,TGTGCCAGCAGTCATCTACAGGATACGCAGTATTTT,CASSHLQDTQYF
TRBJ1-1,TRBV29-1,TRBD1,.,TGCAGCGTGGAGATGAGGACAGGGGTTTCTGAAGCTTTCTTT,CSVEMRTGVSEAFF
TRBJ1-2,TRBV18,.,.,TGTGCCAGCTCACCACTAGGGGCTAACTATGGCTACACCTTC,CASSPLGANYGYTF
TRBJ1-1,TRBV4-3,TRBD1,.,TGCGCCAGCAGCCCGGGAACGGTGGACAGGGATGAAGCTTTCTTT,CASSPGTVDRDEAFF
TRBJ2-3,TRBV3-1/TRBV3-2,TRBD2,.,TGTGCCAGCAGCCAAGATTTAGTTGGGTTACTAGCGGGAATGACAGATACGCAGTATTTT,CASSQDLVGLLAGMTDTQYF
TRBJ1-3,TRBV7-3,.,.,TGTGCCAGCAGCGCCGGGGGGGTCTCTGGAAACACCATATATTTT,CASSAGGVSGNTIYF
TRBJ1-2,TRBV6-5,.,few,TGTGCCAGCCGCTCAAGCGGAAAGGGATCTGGCTACACCTTC,CASRSSGKGSGYTF
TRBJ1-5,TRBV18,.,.,TGTGCCAGCTCCCCCCGGGGTGAGAGCAATCAGCCCCAGCATTTT,CASSPRGESNQPQHF
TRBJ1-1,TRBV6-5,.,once,TGTGCCAGCAGTTACTACCAACGCGCCGGGACTGAAGCTTTCTTT,CASSYYQRAGTEAFF
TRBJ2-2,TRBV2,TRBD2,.,TGTGCCAGCAGGGGCCAAGGTAGCGGGAGCCCCGGGGAGCTGTTTTTT,CASRGQGSGSPGELFF
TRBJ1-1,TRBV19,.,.,TGTGCCAGTAGTTTTGGCTTGAACACTGAAGCTTTCTTT,CASSFGLNTEAFF
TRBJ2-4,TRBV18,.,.,TGTGCCAGCTCACCATTAGGGGCCTCAGGGGACATTCAGTACTTC,CASSPLGASGDIQYF
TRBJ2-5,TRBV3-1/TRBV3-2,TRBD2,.,TGTGCCAGCAGCCAATCTTTCGCTAGCGGGAGACCACATGGAGAGACCCAGTACTTC,CASSQSFASGRPHGETQYF
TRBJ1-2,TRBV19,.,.,TGTGCCAGTAGCCAGACAGTAATCTATGGCTACACCTTC,CASSQTVIYGYTF
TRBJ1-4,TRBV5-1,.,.,TGCGCCAGCAGCCAGGGATCAACTAATGAAAAACTGTTTTTT,CASSQGSTNEKLFF
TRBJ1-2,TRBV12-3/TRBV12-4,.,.,TGTGCCAGCAGTTCGTCCTATGGCTACACCTTC,CASSSSYGYTF
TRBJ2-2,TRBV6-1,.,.,TGTGCCAGCAGTGGGGGGACTTCAAACCTCATAGGGGAGCTGTTTTTT,CASSGGTSNLIGELFF
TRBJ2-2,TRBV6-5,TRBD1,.,TGTGCCAGCGGACCAGGACAGGGGGCCTCCGGGGAGCTGTTTTTT,CASGPGQGASGELFF
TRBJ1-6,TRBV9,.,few,TGTGCCAGCAGCGCGGCAGGGCGGGATAGACCCCTCCACTTT,CASSAAGRDRPLHF
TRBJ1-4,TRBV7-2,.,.,TGTGCCAGCAGCTTAGTCCCCGGGACTATCAATGAAAAACTGTTTTTT,CASSLVPGTINEKLFF
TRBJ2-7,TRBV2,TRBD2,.,TGTGCCAGCAGTGAAGTTGCGGGAGTATACGAGCAGTACTTC,CASSEVAGVYEQYF
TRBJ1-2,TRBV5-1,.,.,TGCGCCAGCAGCACCGGGACAAAGAGCTATGGCTACACCTTC,CASSTGTKSYGYTF
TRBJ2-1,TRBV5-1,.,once,TGCGCCAGCAGCTACGGGGAGCCACACAATGAGCAGTTCTTC,CASSYGEPHNEQFF
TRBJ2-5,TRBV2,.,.,TGTGCCAGCAGCCCTGAAACTTACCAAGAGACCCAGTACTTC,CASSPETYQETQYF
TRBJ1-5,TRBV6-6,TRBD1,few,TGTGCCAGCCGGGGTGGGACAGGGGATAAGCCCCAGCATTTT,CASRGGTGDKPQHF
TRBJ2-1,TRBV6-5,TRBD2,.,TGTGCCAGCAGCAACCTAGCGGGTGAGCAGTTCTTC,CASSNLAGEQFF
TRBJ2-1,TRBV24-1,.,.,TGTGCCACGCGGAGCAGCTACAATGAGCAGTTCTTC,CATRSSYNEQFF
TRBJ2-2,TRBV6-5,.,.,TGTGCCAGCACAGATGGCGGGGAGCTGTTTTTT,CASTDGGELFF
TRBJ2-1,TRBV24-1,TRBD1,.,TGTGCCACCGCTTATCGGGGACAGGGATACAATGAGCAGTTCTTC,CATAYRGQGYNEQFF
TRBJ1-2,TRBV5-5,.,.,TGTGCCAGCAGTGAAGGGGGACGGTACGGCTACACCTTC,CASSEGGRYGYTF
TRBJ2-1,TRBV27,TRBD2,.,TGTGCCAGCGGACTAGCGGGAGTGGGTAATGAGCAGTTCTTC,CASGLAGVGNEQFF
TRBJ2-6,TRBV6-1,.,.,TGTGCCAGCAGTGAAGTGAATCAGGGTGGGGCCAACGTCCTGACTTTC,CASSEVNQGGANVLTF
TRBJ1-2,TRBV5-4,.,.,TGTGCCAGCAGCTTGCACAGGTCAGGCTACACCTTC,CASSLHRSGYTF
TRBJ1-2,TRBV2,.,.,TGTGCCAGCAATAGAGCTAACTATGGCTACACCTTC,CASNRANYGYTF